These 18 T cell receptor beta chains share one sample of origin, sequenced in a study of blood T cells in healthy people across ages. Together with a sample-barcoded 5' primer, a J-beta primer mix was included in a second PCR lasting about 7 to 11 cycles. TCRdb used MiXCR to reprocess the 5' RACE reads, holding one entry per CDR3 protein. Among some 920,000 distinct CDR3 sequences listed, around 54% were seen once. The sequenced sample was blood. The receptors here all came from an older woman in good health.

The J gene is TRBJ2-3, the V gene TRBV6-2 or TRBV6-3, with TRBD2 identical over 8 bases. V dropped 6 bases and J dropped 5; count of bases not matched to a gene: 7. CDR3 length: 14 residues. Germline V gene data show CDR1 as MNHEY and CDR2 as SVGEGT. The CDR3 is CASSTSGVLDTQYF. CDR3 DNA: TGTGCCAGCAGCACTAGCGGAGTGTTAGATACGCAGTATTTT.

In its sample, this clonotype was seen a few times. The J gene is TRBJ2-7, the V gene TRBV24-1; D perhaps matches TRBD1 (5 bases). CDR3 length: 15 residues. V was cut by 6 bases and J by 1 base, with 15 bases left in between. CDR1 and CDR2 (germline): KGHDR, SFDVKD. In DNA, the CDR3 is TGTGCCACCAGTAGTTCACGCACAGGATCCTACGAGCAGTACTTC. Its translation: CATSSSRTGSYEQYF.

This rearrangement joins TRBV12-3 or TRBV12-4 to TRBJ2-5; D may be TRBD2 (7 bases). V was pared by 6 bases and J by 4 bases, with 15 bases between. This CDR3 comprises 14 residues. This CDR3 is CASSPSGGVETQYF. The CDR3 bases are TGTGCCAGCAGCCCCTCGGGGGGCGTAGAGACCCAGTACTTC.

The sample holds a few counts of this clonotype. A read error may produce the germline difference seen at one junction end. The chain links TRBV4-2 to TRBJ2-6, with D perhaps TRBD1 or TRBD2 (5 bases each). There are 17 residues in the CDR3. Germline values: CDR1 LGHNA, CDR2 YNFKEQ. CDR3 sequence: CASSKEWGSSGANVLTF. The CDR3 DNA reads TGTGCCAGCAGCAAAGAATGGGGGAGCTCTGGGGCCAACGTCCTGACTTTC.

The gene calls are TRBV7-6 and TRBJ2-7; 13 bases line up with TRBD2. The CDR3 loop spans 16 amino acids. Per germline, CDR1 SGHVS and CDR2 FNYEAQ. The junction had 3 bases not matched to a gene; V was cut back by 1 base and J by 3 bases. The CDR3 sequence is CASSLELAGGVYEQYF. In DNA, the CDR3 is TGTGCCAGCAGCTTAGAACTAGCGGGAGGGGTCTACGAGCAGTACTTC.

Written as DNA, the CDR3 is TGTGCCAGCAGCTTAGCCCACTTTAGCGGGCGGGCGGCCTACAATGAGCAGTTCTTC. This sequence encodes CASSLAHFSGRAAYNEQFF. The V call is TRBV7-9, the J call TRBJ2-1, with 7 bases that match TRBD2. The V gene's germline CDR1 is SEHNR and CDR2 FQNEAQ (reference sequence). Unmatched junction bases numbered 13, after V lost 0 bases and J lost 2 bases. The CDR3 contains 19 residues. Supplemented by reference TRBV7-9 and TRBJ2-1, the full variable domain reads DTGVSQNPRHKITKRGQNVTFRCDPISEHNRLYWYRQTLGQGPEFLTYFQNEAQLEKSRLLSDRFSAERPKGSFSTLEIQRTEQGDSAMYLCASSLAHFSGRAAYNEQFFGPGTRLTVL.

Of note for this clonotype: Sequence at one end of the junction differs from germline and may be a read error. The chain recombines TRBV20-1 with TRBJ2-3, with TRBD2 matching over 8 bases. Germline lookup yields CDR1 DFQATT and CDR2 SNEGSKA (reference sequence). The CDR3 loop spans 15 amino acids. CDR3 nucleotides: TGCAGTGCTAGAATCCGCGGGAGGAGTGTGGATATGCAGTATTTT. It yields the protein CSARIRGRSVDMQYF.

This clonotype was seen a few times. V gene TRBV10-3 combines with J gene TRBJ2-3; TRBD1 might be the D (6 bases). CDR1 ENHRY and CDR2 SYGVKD come from the germline V gene. Trimming shortened V by 10 bases and J by 0 bases, and 14 bases separated the two germline ends. CDR3 length: 14 residues. CDR3 loop: CATQWTASTDTQYF. CDR3 nucleotides: TGTGCCACCCAATGGACAGCTAGCACAGATACGCAGTATTTT.

The rearrangement links TRBV20-1 to TRBJ2-4; D unclear. The DNA end lines up better with TRBJ2-5; the J call may be wrong. The CDR3 runs to 12 residues. Germline V gene lookup returns CDR1 DFQATT and CDR2 SNEGSKA (reference sequence). CDR3 region: CSAPPPQETQYF. For the CDR3, the DNA is TGCAGTGCTCCCCCCCCTCAAGAGACCCAGTACTTC.

This chain connects TRBV27 to TRBJ2-5; 11 bases map to TRBD2. TRBJ2-7 explains the end of the DNA better; the J call may be wrong. This CDR3 is 15 amino acids long. The V gene's germline CDR1 is MNHEY and CDR2 SMNVEV (reference sequence). CDR3: CASMGETSGTGEQYF. The DNA for the CDR3 is TGTGCCAGTATGGGCGAGACTAGCGGGACGGGCGAGCAGTACTTC.

On this clonotype itself: One base away lies a much larger clone, so this may be a sequencing read error. The V gene is TRBV12-3 or TRBV12-4, the J gene TRBJ2-4; either TRBD1 or TRBD2 may supply D (5 bases each). The J call may be mistaken, given a closer DNA end match to TRBJ2-7. The CDR3 spans 13 residues. The CDR3 here is CASRGRGSYEQYF. The CDR3, as DNA: TGTGCCAGCAGGGGACGGGGCTCCTACGAGCAGTACTTC.

The chain has TRBV28 and TRBJ2-7; 8 nucleotides agree with TRBD1. Germline CDR1 reads MDHEN; CDR2 reads SYDVKM. The V gene end was trimmed by 5 bases and the J gene end by 5 bases; junction bases not matched to a gene: 5. The CDR3 is 13 amino acids. The CDR3 DNA is TGTGCCAGCAGTACAGGGGGAAGAAACGAGCAGTACTTC. Its translation: CASSTGGRNEQYF.

About this clonotype itself: At one end, the junction sequence differs from germline, possibly due to a read error. The chain couples TRBV12-3 or TRBV12-4 to TRBJ2-7, with TRBD2 matching 7 bases. CDR3 length: 15 amino acids. DNA of the CDR3: TGTGCCAGCGGTTTTACCGGGGGGATATCCTACGAGCAGTACTTC. It specifies CASGFTGGISYEQYF.

The chain employs TRBV5-1 and TRBJ2-4, with D tentatively TRBD1 (7 bases). Germline lookup yields CDR1 SGHRS and CDR2 YFSETQ. This CDR3 has 15 amino acids. The V end lost 0 bases, the J end lost 7 bases, and 14 bases lay between the germline ends. The DNA of the CDR3 is TGCGCCAGCAGCTTGGACAGATCAGGGGGGAACATTCAGTACTTC. This encodes CASSLDRSGGNIQYF.

The DNA for the CDR3 is TGCAGTGCTAGAGTCGGGACTAGCGGGAGTGTGTTCCAAGAGACCCAGTACTTC. Protein product: CSARVGTSGSVFQETQYF. The rearrangement links TRBV20-1 to TRBJ2-5; 14 positions match TRBD2. V was pared by 1 base and J by 1 base, with 8 bases of the junction left unmatched. The CDR3 has 18 residues. Per the germline V gene, CDR1 is DFQATT and CDR2 is SNEGSKA (reference sequence).

V is TRBV7-6 and J is TRBJ2-3, with no clear D. V was cut by 8 bases and J by 2 bases, with 8 bases left in between. Germline values: CDR1 SGHVS, CDR2 FNYEAQ. There are 12 residues in the CDR3. The CDR3 loop is CASAEATDTQYF. The DNA of the CDR3 is TGTGCCAGCGCCGAGGCCACAGATACGCAGTATTTT.

V is TRBV27 and J is TRBJ2-3; D is ambiguous. V was clipped by 10 bases and J by 6 bases, with 17 bases between them. Germline V lookup: CDR1 MNHEY, CDR2 SMNVEV (reference sequence). There are 13 residues in the CDR3. The CDR3 loop reads CATWRLPQDTQYF. As DNA, the CDR3 is TGTGCCACCTGGAGACTCCCCCAGGATACGCAGTATTTT.

V and J are TRBV20-1 and TRBJ2-3; D may be TRBD2 (5 bases). V was pared by 1 base and J by 2 bases, with 10 bases between. Looked up from germline, CDR1 is DFQATT and CDR2 is SNEGSKA (reference sequence). This CDR3 region has 14 residues. DNA for the CDR3: TGCAGTGCTAGAGTCTCGGGGAACACAGATACGCAGTATTTT. Its protein product is CSARVSGNTDTQYF.